Reported below is one T cell receptor (beta chain). This sample was included in a study of T cells in Graves' hyperthyroidism and ophthalmopathy. The V and J ends lost 3 bases and 12 bases respectively, with 12 bases between them. The germline V gene has CDR1 SEHNR and CDR2 FQNEAQ (reference sequence). The CDR3 runs 12 residues. Researchers amplified the TCR beta CDR3 regions from RNA transcripts. First-round RT-PCR of the TCR CDR3 relied on the HTBI primer set. MiXCR was run by TCRdb on the multiplex PCR reads, yielding one entry per CDR3 protein. The data contain approximately 400,000 distinct CDR3 sequences, more than 11% of them singletons.

The sample comprised blood. V usage is TRBV7-9 and J usage is TRBJ2-1, with TRBD2 as a possible D gene (6 bases). The receptor's source is a woman in her fifties or sixties with Graves' hyperthyroidism. CDR3 bases: TGTGCCAGCAGCTTCAACCCCGGGGGGCAGTTCTTC. This encodes CASSFNPGGQFF.